These T cell receptor beta chains were read from a single sample in a study of beta chain features in type 1 diabetes. Repertoires were generated with immunoSEQ multiplex PCR, while TCRdb's copy carries only in-frame clones and drops some. Among 640,000 or so clones listed, more than 12% were seen once. The sequenced sample consisted of naive CD4+ T cells from blood. The receptors derive from a man aged 18 to 30 with type 1 diabetes. Each CDR3 is given with its conserved first and last residue. D genes are given only for firm matches. Clone size is not always given. Where it is, it says once, few, many or a class for expanded clones.

V gene	J gene	clone size	D gene	CDR3 DNA	CDR3 protein
TRBV13	TRBJ2-4	few	-	TGTGCCAGCAGCGCCCCACGGACCAAAAACATTCAGTACTTC	CASSAPRTKNIQYF
TRBV30	TRBJ2-7	-	-	TGTGCCTGGAGTTCTAGCGCCAACGAGCAGTACTTC	CAWSSSANEQYF
TRBV18	TRBJ2-7	-	TRBD1	TGTGCCAGCTCACCGAGGACAGGGAGTTCCTACGAGCAGTACTTC	CASSPRTGSSYEQYF
TRBV5-4	TRBJ2-3	-	TRBD1	TGTGCCAGCAGCTCGTACACGGGACAGCGAAGCACAGATACGCAGTATTTT	CASSSYTGQRSTDTQYF
TRBV7-2	TRBJ1-5	few	-	TGTGCCAGCAGCTTAGGCACAACTAATCAGCCCCAGCATTTT	CASSLGTTNQPQHF
TRBV6-5	TRBJ2-7	few	-	-	CASSTSTHYEQYF
TRBV2	TRBJ1-1	-	-	TGTGCCACCGGTCAGGGATTGAACACTGAAGCTTTCTTT	CATGQGLNTEAFF
TRBV30	TRBJ2-7	-	-	TGTGCCTGGAGTATGGGGGGCTCCGTATACGAGCAGTACTTC	CAWSMGGSVYEQYF
TRBV5-1	TRBJ2-5	-	-	TGCGCCAGCAGCTTGGGACAGGAACAAGAGACCCAGTACTTC	CASSLGQEQETQYF
TRBV18	TRBJ2-3	-	-	TGTGCCAGCTCACCACGGGGGGGCCGGGGCACAGATACGCAGTATTTT	CASSPRGGRGTDTQYF
TRBV11-2	TRBJ2-3	-	TRBD2	TGTGCCGGATCTAGCGGGACTAGCACAGATACGCAGTATTTT	CAGSSGTSTDTQYF
TRBV30	TRBJ1-6	few	TRBD1	TGTGCCTGGAGTGTACTGGGAGGGGGCAGTTCACCCCTCCACTTT	CAWSVLGGGSSPLHF
TRBV30	TRBJ2-5	-	-	TGTGCCTGGAGTAAGGGCCAAGAGACCCAGTACTTC	CAWSKGQETQYF
TRBV7-2	TRBJ1-2	-	-	TGTGCCAGCAGCTTAGAAAAGGATAGCTATGGCTACACCTTC	CASSLEKDSYGYTF
TRBV7-2	TRBJ2-7	few	TRBD2	TGTGCCAGCAGCATGGGACTAGCAGTGAACGAGCAGTACTTC	CASSMGLAVNEQYF
TRBV10-3	TRBJ2-7	few	TRBD2	TGTGCCATCAGTGAAAGCGGAGCGGGAGGCTCCTACGAGCAGTACTTC	CAISESGAGGSYEQYF
TRBV28	TRBJ2-7	few	TRBD1	TGTGCCAGCAGTTTATCGGACAGGTTCGGCTACGAGCAGTACTTC	CASSLSDRFGYEQYF
TRBV28	TRBJ2-7	few	TRBD1	TGTGCCAGCAGTTTACCCTACGGGGGACAGGGCTCCTACGAGCAGTACTTC	CASSLPYGGQGSYEQYF
TRBV2	TRBJ2-6	-	-	TGTGCCAGCAGTGAAGCCTTAGGGGTCCTGACTTTC	CASSEALGVLTF
TRBV5-1	TRBJ2-4	few	TRBD1	TGCGCCAGCAGCCCGGGACAGGGGACGGCGGGAAACATTCAGTACTTC	CASSPGQGTAGNIQYF
TRBV30	TRBJ1-2	few	-	TGTGCCTGGATCCCCCGGGTTTCCTATGGCTACACCTTC	CAWIPRVSYGYTF
TRBV5-4	TRBJ2-5	-	-	TGTGCCAGCAGCTTAAGGGGCGATCAAGAGACCCAGTACTTC	CASSLRGDQETQYF
TRBV11-1	TRBJ2-3	-	-	TGTGCCAGCAGCTTAGCGCCGGCAGATACGCAGTATTTT	CASSLAPADTQYF
TRBV19	TRBJ2-5	few	TRBD1	TGTGCCAGCCTCAAACAGGGGGAGGAGACCCAGTACTTC	CASLKQGEETQYF
TRBV19	TRBJ2-1	few	-	TGTGCCAGTAGTAGCCCCTCTGTGATTACCTCCTACAATGAGCAGTTCTTC	CASSSPSVITSYNEQFF
TRBV7-9	TRBJ1-1	-	-	TGTGCCAGCAGCTTACCAGGGTCCAGCCCAGCTTTCTTT	CASSLPGSSPAFF
TRBV30	TRBJ2-3	few	TRBD2	TGTGCCTGGAGTCTGCGGGAGCTTTACACAGATACGCAGTATTTT	CAWSLRELYTDTQYF
TRBV9	TRBJ2-6	few	-	TGTGCCAGCAGCGTCGGGGCAGCCCTTCTCGGGGCCAACGTCCTGACTTTC	CASSVGAALLGANVLTF
TRBV19	TRBJ1-1	-	-	TGTGCCAGCACCCTCTGGGGACGGGACACTGAAGCTTTCTTT	CASTLWGRDTEAFF
TRBV5-4	TRBJ2-3	once	TRBD2	TGTGCCAGCAGCTTAACGGGGGGACGCACAGATACGCAGTATTTT	CASSLTGGRTDTQYF
TRBV28	TRBJ2-2	few	TRBD1	TGTGCCAGCAGTGGGATGACAGGACAGGGGTTCGGAAACCCCCCGTTTTTT	CASSGMTGQGFGNPPFF
TRBV6-5	TRBJ2-1	-	-	TGTGCCAGCAGGACAGGAAACAATGAGCAGTTCTTC	CASRTGNNEQFF
TRBV11-2	TRBJ2-6	-	-	TGTGCCAGCAGCTTAAAGATGCAGGGATACTCTGGGGCCAACGTCCTGACTTTC	CASSLKMQGYSGANVLTF
TRBV15	TRBJ1-1	few	TRBD1	TGTGCCACCAGCAGAGACAACAGGGGGCCCAGAGCTGAAGCTTTCTTT	CATSRDNRGPRAEAFF
TRBV29-1	TRBJ1-2	-	-	TGCAGCGTCTTAGGTTTGCCCTCCCGGGCGAGCTATGGCTACACCTTC	CSVLGLPSRASYGYTF
TRBV4-1	TRBJ2-1	few	-	TGCGCCAGCAGCCAAGAGGGTTACTCCTACAATGAGCAGTTCTTC	CASSQEGYSYNEQFF
TRBV30	TRBJ2-5	-	TRBD1	TGTGCCTGGAGTGAATTCCGGTTACAGGGGTGGGAGACCCAGTACTTC	CAWSEFRLQGWETQYF
TRBV7-2	TRBJ2-7	-	-	TGTGCCAGCAGCTTAGTCCGGCAGGGCTACGAGCAGTACTTC	CASSLVRQGYEQYF
TRBV30	TRBJ1-2	-	-	TGTGCCTCCTCAGCGGGGCAAAACTATGGCTACACCTTC	CASSAGQNYGYTF
TRBV15	TRBJ2-2	-	TRBD2	TGTGCCACCAGCAGAGGTTTCCTAGCGGGAGGAACCGGGGAGCTGTTTTTT	CATSRGFLAGGTGELFF
TRBV6-5	TRBJ2-7	-	TRBD2	TGTGCCAGCAGTTACTCGGCTAGCGGAGGATACGAGCAGTACTTC	CASSYSASGGYEQYF
TRBV6-5	TRBJ2-7	few	-	TGTGCCAGCAGTTTTATCCGGGGAGTGACCTACGAGCAGTACTTC	CASSFIRGVTYEQYF
TRBV6-6	TRBJ2-7	few	-	TGTGCCAGCAGTTACACGTCAGGGTCAGCCTACGAGCAGTACTTC	CASSYTSGSAYEQYF
TRBV30	TRBJ2-5	few	-	TGTGCCTGGAGTCCCAGGGTCACAGAGACCCAGTACTTC	CAWSPRVTETQYF
TRBV6-5	TRBJ2-7	few	-	TGTGCCAGCAGTGGCCGGAGGAGAACCTACGAGCAGTACTTC	CASSGRRRTYEQYF
TRBV14	TRBJ2-7	-	-	TGTGCCAGCAGCTCTCAGCGTGCCTCCTACGAGCAGTACTTC	CASSSQRASYEQYF
TRBV18	TRBJ1-5	-	TRBD1	TGTGCCAGCTCACTTCGGGACAGGGAAGGGAATCAGCCCCAGCATTTT	CASSLRDREGNQPQHF
TRBV30	TRBJ2-1	-	-	TGTGCCTGGAGGGGCGGGGCAAGCTCCTACAATGAGCAGTTCTTC	CAWRGGASSYNEQFF
TRBV5-1	TRBJ2-3	few	-	TGCGCCAGCAGCTTCGGACAAGGCACAGATACGCAGTATTTT	CASSFGQGTDTQYF
TRBV2	TRBJ2-6	few	-	TGTGCCATCCCTGCCGTACCGGGGGCTGGGGCCAACGTCCTGACTTTC	CAIPAVPGAGANVLTF
TRBV7-2	TRBJ2-1	few	TRBD2	TGTGCCAGCAGCTATACGAGCGGGGCTTACAATGAGCAGTTCTTC	CASSYTSGAYNEQFF
TRBV4-3	TRBJ1-2	-	-	TGCGCCAGCCGTCATGAGAAGGTCGGCGGCTACACCTTC	CASRHEKVGGYTF
TRBV7-2	TRBJ2-1	-	TRBD1	TGTGCCAGCAGCTCCCCGGGACAGGGGGCGCGGGGTGAGCAGTTCTTC	CASSSPGQGARGEQFF
TRBV11-2	TRBJ2-5	few	-	TGTGCCAGCAGCTTAGTCTGGGATGGAGAGACCCAGTACTTC	CASSLVWDGETQYF
TRBV5-4	TRBJ2-5	-	-	TGTGCCAGCAGCTTGTATCGAGAGACCCAGTACTTC	CASSLYRETQYF
TRBV5-1	TRBJ2-1	-	TRBD2	TGCGCCAGCAGCCAGGGATTAGCGGGGAGGAGATACAATGAGCAGTTCTTC	CASSQGLAGRRYNEQFF
TRBV9	TRBJ2-2	-	TRBD2	TGTGCCAGCAGCGTTGGACTAGCGGGAGCTAGGGCCGGGGAGCTGTTTTTT	CASSVGLAGARAGELFF
TRBV7-3	TRBJ2-3	-	-	TGTGCCAGCAGCTTATTCGGGCAGGTAGGGGATACGCAGTATTTT	CASSLFGQVGDTQYF